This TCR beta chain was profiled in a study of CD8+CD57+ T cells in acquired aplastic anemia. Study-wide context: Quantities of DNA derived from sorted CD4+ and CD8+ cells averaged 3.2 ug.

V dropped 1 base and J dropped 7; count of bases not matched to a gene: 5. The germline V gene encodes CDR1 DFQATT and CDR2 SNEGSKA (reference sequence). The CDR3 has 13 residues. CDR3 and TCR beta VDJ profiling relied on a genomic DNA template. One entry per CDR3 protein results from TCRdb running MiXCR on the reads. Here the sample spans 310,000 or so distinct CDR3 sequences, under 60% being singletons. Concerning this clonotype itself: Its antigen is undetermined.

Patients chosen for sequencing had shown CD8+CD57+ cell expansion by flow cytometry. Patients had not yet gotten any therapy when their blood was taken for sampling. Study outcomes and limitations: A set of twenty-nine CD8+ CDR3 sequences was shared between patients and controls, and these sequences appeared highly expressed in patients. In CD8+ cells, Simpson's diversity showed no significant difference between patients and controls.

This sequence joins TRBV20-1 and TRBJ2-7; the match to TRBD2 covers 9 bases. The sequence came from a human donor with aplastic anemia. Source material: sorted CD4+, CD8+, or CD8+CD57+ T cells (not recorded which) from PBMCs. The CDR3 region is CSARVAGVKEQYF. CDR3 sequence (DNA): TGCAGTGCTAGAGTAGCGGGAGTGAAAGAGCAGTACTTC.